This T cell receptor (beta chain) was recovered during a study of shared clonotypes between healthy human individuals. Germline lookup yields CDR1 SGDLS and CDR2 YYNGEE. The CDR3 has 16 amino acids. V was trimmed by 0 bases and J by 4 bases, leaving 13 bases between them. Generated by immunoSEQ multiplex PCR, the TCRdb table keeps only in-frame clones and is missing some. The sample contains roughly 2 million clones, around 95% of which appear only once. The clonotype originates from a man between 18 and 29 years old in good health. Sample: naive CD4+ T cells sorted from blood. Noted subset: CD45RA+ positively selected. The rearrangement joins TRBV9 to TRBJ2-2, with D possibly being TRBD1 or TRBD2 (5 bases each). The CDR3 sequence is CASSVGRDPTTGELFF. The CDR3 DNA follows: TGTGCCAGCAGCGTAGGTCGGGACCCGACCACCGGGGAGCTGTTTTTT.